The next 6 T cell receptor beta chains were all read from a single sample in a study of T cell responses to AZD1222 COVID-19 vaccine. Clones were read by immunoSEQ multiplex PCR, and TCRdb kept only the in-frame ones, dropping some. This sample has about 120,000 clones, with approximately 85% found just once. Sample: peripheral blood, taken on day 0 of MenACWY control vaccination. Receptors were obtained from an adult in good health.

The rearrangement uses TRBV20-1 and TRBJ2-3; the D is unclear. The V and J ends lost 3 bases and 5 bases respectively, with 6 bases between them. The CDR3 consists of 11 residues. Germline CDR1 and CDR2: DFQATT and SNEGSKA (reference sequence). CDR3 DNA sequence: TGCAGTGCTAGCACCGGAGATACGCAGTATTTT. It encodes CSASTGDTQYF.

The chain joins TRBV19 to TRBJ1-5, with unresolved D. CDR1 is LNHDA and CDR2 is SQIVND in the germline V gene (reference sequence). The CDR3 loop spans 13 amino acids. With 3 bases removed from V and 4 bases from J, the gap between germline ends came to 7 bases. The CDR3: CASSMDLNQPQHF. CDR3 nucleotides: TGTGCCAGTAGTATGGACTTAAATCAGCCCCAGCATTTT.

The rearrangement links TRBV28 to TRBJ2-1, with 9 bases lining up with TRBD2. The CDR3 runs 17 residues. Germline lookup yields CDR1 MDHEN and CDR2 SYDVKM. The J segment lost 3 bases and the V segment lost 5 bases, leaving 11 bases of the junction unmatched. The CDR3 DNA follows: TGTGCCAGCAGTCTCGGCGGTCTAGCGGGAAACTACAATGAGCAGTTCTTC. Amino acids: CASSLGGLAGNYNEQFF.

This rearrangement joins TRBV15 to TRBJ1-4; D is perhaps TRBD1 (5 bases). The CDR3 spans 14 residues. Per germline, CDR1 LNHNV and CDR2 YYDKDF (reference sequence). V lost 9 bases, J lost 8 bases, and 19 bases lay in between. CDR3 amino acids: CATSPGTGNEKLFF. In DNA form, the CDR3 reads TGTGCCACGAGTCCCGGGACCGGGAACGAAAAACTGTTTTTT.

This clone was observed a few times. The chain carries TRBV7-3 and TRBJ2-3; D ambiguous. The germline V and J ends were trimmed by 2 bases and 6 bases, with 12 bases remaining between them. The V gene's germline CDR1 is SGHTA and CDR2 FQGTGA. The CDR3 runs 14 residues. CDR3 bases: TGTGCCAGCAGCTTAGGACGAGGACGGGATACGCAGTATTTT. Translating gives CASSLGRGRDTQYF.

The J gene is TRBJ2-3, the V gene TRBV28, with TRBD2 matching 10 bases. The junction had 11 bases not matched to a gene; V was cut back by 5 bases and J by 3 bases. CDR3 length: 17 residues. CDR1 and CDR2 (germline): MDHEN, SYDVKM. CDR3 sequence: CASSLGQRGGWTDTQYF. CDR3 in DNA: TGTGCCAGCAGTCTAGGCCAGCGGGGGGGTTGGACAGATACGCAGTATTTT.